These 5 T cell receptor beta chains originate from one sample sequenced in a study of OX40 agonist ivuxolimab in advanced cancers. Clones were read by immunoSEQ multiplex PCR, and TCRdb kept only the in-frame ones, dropping some. The sample records tens of thousands of clones, approximately 80% being singletons. This material consisted of CD4+ or CD8+ T cells sorted from blood, taken in a trial of the OX40 agonist ivuxolimab. The source is an adult with an advanced solid tumor such as melanoma, head and neck, liver or kidney cancer.

The chain employs TRBV6-6 and TRBJ1-4; D gene uncertain. V was pared by 8 bases and J by 3 bases, with 7 bases between. The CDR3 is 12 amino acids. CDR1 MNHNY and CDR2 SVGAGI come from the germline V gene (reference sequence). CDR3 coding DNA: TGTGCCAGCGAAGGTTCTAATGAAAAACTGTTTTTT. This codes for CASEGSNEKLFF.

CDR3 loop: CSVEGWSTDTQYF. Written as DNA, the CDR3 is TGCAGCGTTGAGGGGTGGAGCACAGATACGCAGTATTTT. The chain combines TRBV29-1 with TRBJ2-3; D remains unclear. The CDR3 extends over 13 amino acids. Germline V lookup: CDR1 SQVTM, CDR2 ANQGSEA. V gave up 3 bases and J gave up 0 bases, with 7 bases separating them.

The CDR3 DNA reads as TGTGCCAGCACTCACCTTACAGATACGCAGTATTTT. Its protein is CASTHLTDTQYF. The chain is built from TRBV18 and TRBJ2-3, with D unresolved. CDR1 KGHSH and CDR2 LQKENI come from the germline V gene. The length of the CDR3 is 12 residues. Trimming shortened V by 8 bases and J by 3 bases, and 9 bases separated the two germline ends.

This clone was observed a few times. The CDR3 sequence: CSVRQGGDIQYF. CDR3 DNA sequence: TGCAGCGTTAGACAGGGAGGGGACATTCAGTACTTC. The J gene is TRBJ2-4, the V gene TRBV29-1, with D perhaps given as TRBD1 or TRBD2 (7 bases each). The CDR3 runs to 12 residues. Between the trimmed V and J ends, which lost 5 bases and 8 bases, there was a span of 13 bases. The germline gives CDR1 SQVTM, CDR2 ANQGSEA.

The chain links TRBV7-2 to TRBJ1-1; no definite D call. The germline CDR1 and CDR2 sequences are SGHTA and FQGNSA. Trimming took 0 bases from V and 5 from J, leaving 7 bases between them. The CDR3 extends over 13 amino acids. CDR3 residues: CASSLAWGTEAFF. Written as DNA, the CDR3 is TGTGCCAGCAGCTTAGCATGGGGAACTGAAGCTTTCTTT.